Sequencing of this T cell receptor (beta chain) was carried out in a study of identical twins. The study, taken as a whole, reports: Conclusions rested on cross-sectional statistics rather than following the same donors. Cord blood's abundant beta clonotypes had fewer insertions, unlike memory repertoires.

This clonotype turned up a few times. Its antigen is undetermined. Donors were all healthy Caucasians. The CDR3 contains 15 residues. CDR1 GTSNPN and CDR2 SVGIG come from the germline V gene (reference sequence). V was trimmed by 0 bases and J by 0 bases, leaving 9 bases between them. MiXCR was run by TCRdb on the 5' RACE reads, yielding one entry per CDR3 protein. The repertoire holds roughly 1.6 million distinct CDR3 sequences, with about 31% as singletons. This sequence was found in a newborn girl in good health. Sequenced: cord blood. The chain combines TRBV30 with TRBJ2-1; D is tentatively TRBD1 or TRBD2 (5 bases each). In DNA, the CDR3 is TGTGCCTGGAGTGTGACGGGGCGCTCCTACAATGAGCAGTTCTTC. Protein: CAWSVTGRSYNEQFF.